Listed here are 20 T cell receptor beta chains from one sample, sequenced in a study of identifying expanded T cells in peripheral blood. Measured with immunoSEQ multiplex PCR; TCRdb has only the in-frame clones, and not every one. The profile covers around 82,000 clones, with 84% appearing a single time and about 20% taken by the ten largest. Sequencing was done on a sample of blood. The receptors derive from a person between 18 and 75 years old in good health.

J is TRBJ2-1 and V is TRBV14; 7 bases fit TRBD2. There are 17 residues in the CDR3. J lost 4 bases, V lost 4 bases, and 13 bases had no gene match. Germline CDR1 reads SGHDN; CDR2 reads FVKESK. This CDR3 reads CASSLNAGTTIYNEQFF. Here the CDR3 DNA reads TGTGCCAGCAGCCTCAACGCCGGGACTACGATATACAATGAGCAGTTCTTC.

There are a few counts of this clone. V is TRBV4-2 and J is TRBJ1-2; D is ambiguous. The CDR3 is 14 amino acids. In germline, CDR1 is LGHNA, CDR2 YNFKEQ. Trimming cost V 5 bases and J 6 bases, with 16 bases left between them. The CDR3 DNA follows: TGTGCCAGCAGCTTAATGTCAGTGTCGAATGGCTACACCTTC. It specifies CASSLMSVSNGYTF.

Comments on this clone: Other DNA variants within this sample encode the same CDR3. The rearrangement links TRBV13 to TRBJ2-2; D perhaps matches TRBD1 (6 bases). The length of the CDR3 is 15 residues. The V end lost 0 bases, the J end lost 4 bases, and 9 bases lay between the germline ends. Germline V gene sequence: CDR1 PRHDT, CDR2 FYEKMQ (reference sequence). CDR3 nucleotides: TGTGCCAGCAGCTTAGGAGGGGGTGGCACCGGGGAGCTGTTTTTT. It translates to CASSLGGGGTGELFF. The full variable domain, its missing parts supplied by reference TRBV13 and TRBJ2-2, is AAGVIQSPRHLIKEKRETATLKCYPIPRHDTVYWYQQGPGQDPQFLISFYEKMQSDKGSIPDRFSAQQFSDYHSELNMSSLELGDSALYFCASSLGGGGTGELFFGEGSRLTVL.

This chain uses TRBV10-3 with TRBJ2-2; either TRBD1 or TRBD2 may supply D (5 bases each). The CDR3 has 16 residues. Germline V gene data show CDR1 as ENHRY and CDR2 as SYGVKD. V lost 6 bases, J lost 7 bases, and 21 bases lay in between. The CDR3 DNA reads as TGTGCCATCAGCCCTTTTGGGGGAGCCCCGGGCGGGGAGCTGTTTTTT. The encoded protein is CAISPFGGAPGGELFF.

The gene calls are TRBV30 and TRBJ1-1; TRBD1 matches at 10 bases. V was pared by 4 bases and J by 3 bases, with 8 bases of the junction left unmatched. Germline CDR1 reads GTSNPN; CDR2 reads SVGIG (reference sequence). The CDR3 extends over 15 amino acids. The CDR3: CAWMAWDRGHTEAFF. DNA of the CDR3: TGTGCCTGGATGGCGTGGGACAGGGGTCACACTGAAGCTTTCTTT.

This CDR3 is CASSETGSSSYEQYF. CDR3 nucleotide sequence: TGTGCCAGCAGCGAGACAGGGTCTTCCTCCTACGAGCAGTACTTC. The chain has TRBV9 and TRBJ2-7, with 7 bases lining up with TRBD1. Germline V gene lookup returns CDR1 SGDLS and CDR2 YYNGEE. The CDR3 totals 15 residues. J gave up 0 bases and V 3 bases, and 6 bases lay outside the gene matches.

The gene calls are TRBV7-2 and TRBJ1-5, with a possible D match to TRBD1 (5 bases). Between the trimmed V and J ends, which lost 6 bases and 1 base, there was a span of 13 bases. This CDR3 is built from 15 residues. Germline V gene lookup returns CDR1 SGHTA and CDR2 FQGNSA. CDR3: CASSRDGISNQPQHF. As DNA, the CDR3 is TGTGCCAGCAGTAGGGACGGCATAAGCAATCAGCCCCAGCATTTT.

The V call is TRBV2, the J call TRBJ2-1; TRBD2 agrees at 12 bases. Germline V gene data show CDR1 as SNHLY and CDR2 as FYNNEI. This CDR3 region has 15 residues. V shed 8 bases, J shed 9 bases, and the junction held 11 bases outside the gene matches. CDR3 DNA sequence: TGTGCCAGCTCCCTACTAGCGGGAGGAAACGGTGAGCAGTTCTTC. Translated, it gives CASSLLAGGNGEQFF. The entire variable domain, with the rest obtained from reference TRBV2 and TRBJ2-1, is as follows: EPEVTQTPSHQVTQMGQEVILRCVPISNHLYFYWYRQILGQKVEFLVSFYNNEISEKSEIFDDQFSVERPDGSNFTLKIRSTKLEDSAMYFCASSLLAGGNGEQFFGPGTRLTVL.

The chain combines TRBV9 with TRBJ2-1; 9 bases are shared with TRBD2. This CDR3 has 15 amino acids. Germline values: CDR1 SGDLS, CDR2 YYNGEE. J gave up 8 bases and V 3 bases, and 9 bases lay outside the gene matches. The CDR3 spells CASSGSGSVSDEQFF. The CDR3, as DNA: TGTGCCAGCAGCGGTAGCGGGAGCGTCAGCGATGAGCAGTTCTTC.

The V and J genes are TRBV5-4 and TRBJ2-7, with 14 nucleotides matching TRBD2. With 3 bases clipped from V and 3 bases from J, the junction kept 5 bases outside the gene matches. Germline CDR1 SGHNT, CDR2 YYREEE (reference sequence). The CDR3 sequence is 16 residues long. CDR3 in amino acids: CASSSRTSGRLYEQYF. The CDR3 DNA is TGTGCCAGCAGCTCCCGGACTAGCGGGAGGCTCTACGAGCAGTACTTC.

This chain uses TRBV6-5 with TRBJ2-2, with D perhaps matching TRBD1 or TRBD2 (5 bases each). V gave up 4 bases and J gave up 5 bases, with 17 bases separating them. The CDR3 consists of 16 residues. CDR1 and CDR2 from the germline V gene are MNHEY and SVGAGI. CDR3 coding DNA: TGTGCCAGCAGTTGGGCCGGGACGTCACGGACCGGGGAGCTGTTTTTT. Translation: CASSWAGTSRTGELFF.

The CDR3 DNA is TGTGCCAGCTCACCACAGGGTCCGGAGCAGTACTTC. Protein sequence: CASSPQGPEQYF. V is TRBV18 and J is TRBJ2-7, with no clear D. Germline assignment: CDR1 KGHSH and CDR2 LQKENI. V was trimmed by 1 base and J by 7 bases, leaving 8 bases between them. CDR3 length: 12 amino acids.

The chain couples TRBV7-9 to TRBJ2-3; D gene uncertain. Trimming pared 5 bases from V and 1 base from J, leaving 19 bases between. Germline assignment: CDR1 SEHNR and CDR2 FQNEAQ (reference sequence). The length of the CDR3 is 17 residues. CDR3 bases: TGTGCCAGCAGCCACGCCATGGTGGACCGTGGCACAGATACGCAGTATTTT. This sequence encodes CASSHAMVDRGTDTQYF. Based on the CDR3 plus reference TRBV7-9 and TRBJ2-3, the full variable domain is DTGVSQNPRHKITKRGQNVTFRCDPISEHNRLYWYRQTLGQGPEFLTYFQNEAQLEKSRLLSDRFSAERPKGSFSTLEIQRTEQGDSAMYLCASSHAMVDRGTDTQYFGPGTRLTVL.

This chain links TRBV5-6 with TRBJ2-1, with 9 positions matching TRBD2. Germline V lookup: CDR1 SGHDT, CDR2 YYEEEE. The CDR3 is 15 residues long. The J segment lost 10 bases and the V segment lost 0 bases, leaving 8 bases of the junction unmatched. The CDR3 here is CASSLALREGGEQFF. CDR3 DNA: TGTGCCAGCAGCTTGGCGTTGCGGGAGGGTGGGGAGCAGTTCTTC.

This chain uses TRBV6-5 with TRBJ2-3; 9 nucleotides match TRBD2. There are 14 residues in the CDR3. After removal of 5 bases from V and 10 bases from J, the junction contained 10 bases not matched to a gene. Germline lookup yields CDR1 MNHEY and CDR2 SVGAGI. The CDR3 DNA reads as TGTGCCAGCAGTACCGGGACTAGCTCTGGGTCGCAGTATTTT. This translates into CASSTGTSSGSQYF.

This clone has a count of ten or more. This chain uses TRBV7-2 with TRBJ1-5, with D tentatively TRBD1 (6 bases). Deletions cut 1 base from V and 10 bases from J, with 14 bases between. The CDR3 consists of 14 residues. Germline-derived CDR1 and CDR2 are SGHTA and FQGNSA. The CDR3 loop reads CASSLEGGRKPQHF. As DNA, the CDR3 is TGTGCCAGCAGCTTAGAGGGGGGGAGAAAACCCCAGCATTTT.

The rearrangement uses TRBV28 and TRBJ2-7; 7 bases agree with TRBD2. The trim removed 4 bases at V and 3 bases at J, leaving 12 bases unmatched. The CDR3 has 16 residues. Germline CDR1 reads MDHEN; CDR2 reads SYDVKM. CDR3 coding DNA: TGTGCCAGCAGTTCCCAAAGTATCAGCGGGAACTACGAGCAGTACTTC. Residues: CASSSQSISGNYEQYF.

This chain joins TRBV4-3 and TRBJ2-1, with D unclear. The CDR3 runs to 15 residues. Germline lookup yields CDR1 LGHNA and CDR2 YSLEER. Trimming removed 0 bases at V and 6 bases at J, with 12 bases between. The CDR3 coding sequence is TGCGCCAGCAGCCAAGATGGAAGGGTAGGCAATGAGCAGTTCTTC. This translates into CASSQDGRVGNEQFF.

This chain's CDR3 is CASRPWTGDEDTQYF. The CDR3 DNA reads TGTGCCAGCAGGCCCTGGACAGGGGACGAAGATACGCAGTATTTT. The chain links TRBV6-5 to TRBJ2-3, with 9 bases identical to TRBD1. The CDR3 consists of 15 residues. V was clipped by 6 bases and J by 5 bases; unmatched bases: 9. Germline CDR1 MNHEY, CDR2 SVGAGI.

The rearrangement links TRBV6-1 to TRBJ2-3, with TRBD1 identical over 7 bases. V shed 4 bases and J 3 bases; nucleotides not matched to a gene: 10. The CDR3 is made up of 16 amino acids. Germline values: CDR1 MNHNS, CDR2 SASEGT. CDR3 sequence (DNA): TGTGCCAGCAGTGTAACCGGGACAGCGCTTACAGATACGCAGTATTTT. Translating gives CASSVTGTALTDTQYF.